This T cell receptor beta chain was sequenced for a study of long-term antiretroviral therapy in people with HIV. The CDR3 is made up of 16 amino acids. V was pared by 7 bases and J by 1 base, with 19 bases between. The germline CDR1 and CDR2 sequences are MDHEN and SYDVKM. Note on this clone: Its cognate antigen is unknown.

General observations from the study: Although diversity increased after ART, it remained lower than in transplant donor controls. Those clones which expanded before ART made up the dominant part of the repertoire at all time points.

With survey level as its setting, the immunoSEQ assay was v3.0. Sequencing was intended to reach about 35,000-50,000 T-cell genomes per sample. Method: immunoSEQ multiplex PCR; TCRdb's copy keeps in-frame clones and lacks some. The top ten clones hold 8% of a sample with some 28,000 clones, roughly 96% of them seen once. This receptor was taken from a man aged 30 to 45 with HIV. V gene TRBV28 combines with J gene TRBJ1-1; no clear D gene. The source was unsorted PBMCs, collected 6 to 6.5 years after starting antiretroviral therapy. The CDR3 DNA is TGTGCCAGCAAAAGGAGGCTGGAGCCGGGGAACACTGAAGCTTTCTTT. It yields the protein CASKRRLEPGNTEAFF.